These 11 T cell receptor beta chains were all obtained from the same sample, sequenced in a study of CD8+CD57+ T cells in acquired aplastic anemia. The use of genomic DNA as template underpinned the TCR beta VDJ and CDR3 profiling. TCRdb recomputed calls from the reads with MiXCR, one row per CDR3 protein. Here the sample spans 450,000 to 550,000 distinct CDR3 sequences, around a third being singletons. All patients picked for sequencing had shown, by flow cytometry, an expansion of CD8+CD57+ cells. Sequencing was done on a sample of sorted CD4+, CD8+, or CD8+CD57+ T cells (not recorded which) from PBMCs. The receptors stem from a human donor with aplastic anemia.

This clonotype was detected a few times. The genes are TRBV14 and TRBJ2-3, with 11 positions matching TRBD2. Germline assignment: CDR1 SGHDN and CDR2 FVKESK. V lost 4 bases and J lost 4; bases outside the gene matches: 10. This CDR3 spans 17 amino acids. The CDR3 is CASSRRLAGTGADTQYF. The CDR3 DNA sequence: TGTGCCAGCAGCCGTAGACTAGCGGGGACGGGCGCAGATACGCAGTATTTT.

This clonotype was seen more than once but under ten times. The V call is TRBV12-3 or TRBV12-4, the J call TRBJ1-1; D is possibly TRBD1 (5 bases). The CDR3 totals 15 residues. The germline V and J ends were trimmed by 5 bases and 1 base, with 14 bases remaining between them. The CDR3 sequence: CASSTRQFANTEAFF. The CDR3 DNA sequence: TGTGCCAGCAGTACCAGACAGTTCGCGAACACTGAAGCTTTCTTT.

The chain joins TRBV25-1 to TRBJ2-3, with D unclear. The germline V and J ends were trimmed by 1 base and 2 bases, with 10 bases remaining between them. The CDR3 covers 15 residues. CDR1 and CDR2 (germline): MGHDK, SYGVNS. CDR3: CASSELRPDTDTQYF. The CDR3 DNA follows: TGTGCCAGCAGTGAATTAAGGCCCGACACAGATACGCAGTATTTT.

This clonotype has only a few counts. The chain joins TRBV20-1 to TRBJ2-5; tentative D call: TRBD1 (5 bases). Trimming left V 0 bases short and J 4 bases short, with 12 bases between. The length of the CDR3 is 14 residues. CDR1 is DFQATT and CDR2 is SNEGSKA in the germline V gene (reference sequence). The CDR3 sequence: CSARDSGSGETQYF. The CDR3 DNA is TGCAGTGCTAGAGATTCAGGGTCCGGAGAGACCCAGTACTTC.

This chain links TRBV6-1 with TRBJ1-6; no firm D call. The CDR3 runs to 15 residues. The germline V gene has CDR1 MNHNS and CDR2 SASEGT. With 8 bases removed from V and 6 bases from J, the gap between germline ends came to 17 bases. The CDR3 DNA follows: TGTGCCAGCCATTCTAACACGGGGATTAATTCACCCCTCCACTTT. Its translation: CASHSNTGINSPLHF.

The chain links TRBV5-1 to TRBJ2-5, with D unclear. The CDR3 is 13 residues long. Germline CDR1 SGHRS, CDR2 YFSETQ. Deletions cut 0 bases from V and 4 bases from J, with 7 bases between. CDR3 in DNA: TGCGCCAGCAGCTTGGTTATCGGAGAGACCCAGTACTTC. Its protein product is CASSLVIGETQYF.

The chain links TRBV15 to TRBJ2-7; possible D gene TRBD1, 6 bases. With 1 base removed from V and 9 bases from J, the gap between germline ends came to 13 bases. The length of the CDR3 is 13 residues. The germline V gene encodes CDR1 LNHNV and CDR2 YYDKDF (reference sequence). The DNA for the CDR3 is TGTGCCACCAGCAGAGGGGCAGGGGTGGGGCAGTACTTC. This translates into CATSRGAGVGQYF.

This chain joins TRBV10-3 and TRBJ2-1, with TRBD2 matching over 7 bases. Germline lookup yields CDR1 ENHRY and CDR2 SYGVKD. This CDR3 spans 17 amino acids. The V and J ends lost 2 bases and 5 bases, in that order; junction bases with no gene match: 12. CDR3 region: CAISEISLGGRNNEQFF. The CDR3 region has the DNA TGTGCCATCAGTGAGATCTCCCTTGGCGGGAGAAACAATGAGCAGTTCTTC.

This clonotype was counted many times. This sequence joins TRBV29-1 and TRBJ1-1, with TRBD1 identical over 8 bases. Per germline, CDR1 SQVTM and CDR2 ANQGSEA. After removal of 6 bases from V and 1 base from J, the junction contained 10 bases not matched to a gene. The CDR3 has 15 amino acids. The CDR3: CSVPAGDRKNTEAFF. The DNA for the CDR3 is TGCAGCGTCCCAGCGGGGGACAGGAAGAACACTGAAGCTTTCTTT.

This chain uses TRBV9 with TRBJ1-4, with D possibly being TRBD1 (5 bases). With 3 bases removed from V and 5 bases from J, the gap between germline ends came to 11 bases. From germline, CDR1 is SGDLS and CDR2 YYNGEE. There are 14 residues in the CDR3. The CDR3 sequence: CASSESGLNEKLFF. CDR3 sequence (DNA): TGTGCCAGCAGCGAGTCAGGGCTGAATGAAAAACTGTTTTTT.

Only a few counts were recorded for this clonotype. V gene TRBV10-3 combines with J gene TRBJ2-2, with TRBD1 as a possible D gene (5 bases). The germline CDR1 and CDR2 sequences are ENHRY and SYGVKD. The V end was cut by 10 bases, the J end by 1 base, with 16 bases between. The CDR3 totals 15 residues. The CDR3 spells CASRDWGGNTGELFF. The CDR3 DNA reads TGTGCCAGCCGTGATTGGGGCGGGAACACCGGGGAGCTGTTTTTT.